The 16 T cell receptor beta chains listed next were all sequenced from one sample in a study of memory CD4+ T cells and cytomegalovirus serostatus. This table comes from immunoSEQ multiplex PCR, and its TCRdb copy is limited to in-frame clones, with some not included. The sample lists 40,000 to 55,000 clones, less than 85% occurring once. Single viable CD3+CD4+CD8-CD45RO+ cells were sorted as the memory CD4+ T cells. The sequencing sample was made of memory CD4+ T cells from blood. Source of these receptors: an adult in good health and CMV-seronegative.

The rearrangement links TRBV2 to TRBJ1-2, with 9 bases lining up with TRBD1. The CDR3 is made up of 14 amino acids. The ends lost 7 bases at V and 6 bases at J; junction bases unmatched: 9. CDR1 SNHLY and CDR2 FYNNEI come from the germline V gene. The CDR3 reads CASMGQGVFHGYTF. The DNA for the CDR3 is TGTGCCAGCATGGGACAGGGAGTCTTCCATGGCTACACCTTC.

CDR3 loop: CASSLKRLNTEAFF. DNA for the CDR3: TGTGCCAGCAGCTTGAAGCGGTTGAACACTGAAGCTTTCTTT. The genes are TRBV5-6 and TRBJ1-1; D gene uncertain. Germline lookup yields CDR1 SGHDT and CDR2 YYEEEE. The length of the CDR3 is 14 residues. The V and J ends lost 1 base and 0 bases respectively, with 7 bases between them.

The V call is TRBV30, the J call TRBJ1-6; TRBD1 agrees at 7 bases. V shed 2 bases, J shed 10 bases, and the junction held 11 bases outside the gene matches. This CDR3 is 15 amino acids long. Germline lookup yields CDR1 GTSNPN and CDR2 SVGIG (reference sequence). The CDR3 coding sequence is TGTGCCTGGAGTCTCGGACAGGCATCGGTCTCACCCCTCCACTTT. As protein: CAWSLGQASVSPLHF. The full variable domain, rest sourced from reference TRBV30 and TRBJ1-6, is SQTIHQWPATLVQPVGSPLSLECTVEGTSNPNLYWYRQAAGRGLQLLFYSVGIGQISSEVPQNLSASRPQDRQFILSSKKLLLSDSGFYLCAWSLGQASVSPLHFGNGTRLTVT.

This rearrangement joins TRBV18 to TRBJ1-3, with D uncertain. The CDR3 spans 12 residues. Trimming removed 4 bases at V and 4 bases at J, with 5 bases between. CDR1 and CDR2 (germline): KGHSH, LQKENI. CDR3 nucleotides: TGTGCCAGCTCACAGGCGGGAAACACCATATATTTT. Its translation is CASSQAGNTIYF.

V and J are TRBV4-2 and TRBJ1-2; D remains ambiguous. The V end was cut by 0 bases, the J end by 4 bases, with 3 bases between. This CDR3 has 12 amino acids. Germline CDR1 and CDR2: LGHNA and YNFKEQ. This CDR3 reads CASSQDSYGYTF. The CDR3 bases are TGTGCCAGCAGCCAAGATTCCTATGGCTACACCTTC.

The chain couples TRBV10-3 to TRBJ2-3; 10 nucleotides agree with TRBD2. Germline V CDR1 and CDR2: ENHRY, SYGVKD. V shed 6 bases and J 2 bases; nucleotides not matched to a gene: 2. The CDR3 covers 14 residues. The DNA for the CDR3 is TGTGCCATCAGCAGCGGGGGGGCCACAGATACGCAGTATTTT. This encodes CAISSGGATDTQYF.

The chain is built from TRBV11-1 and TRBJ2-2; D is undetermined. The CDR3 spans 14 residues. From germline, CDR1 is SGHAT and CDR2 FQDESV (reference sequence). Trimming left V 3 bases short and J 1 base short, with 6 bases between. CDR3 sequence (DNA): TGTGCCAGCAGCTTCGGCCAGAACACCGGGGAGCTGTTTTTT. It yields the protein CASSFGQNTGELFF.

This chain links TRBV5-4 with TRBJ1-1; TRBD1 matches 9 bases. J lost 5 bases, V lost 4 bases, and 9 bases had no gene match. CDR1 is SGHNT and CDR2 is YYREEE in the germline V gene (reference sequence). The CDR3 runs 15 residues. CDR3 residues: CASSQAQGAGTEAFF. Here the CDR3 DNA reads TGTGCCAGCAGCCAGGCACAGGGGGCGGGTACTGAAGCTTTCTTT.

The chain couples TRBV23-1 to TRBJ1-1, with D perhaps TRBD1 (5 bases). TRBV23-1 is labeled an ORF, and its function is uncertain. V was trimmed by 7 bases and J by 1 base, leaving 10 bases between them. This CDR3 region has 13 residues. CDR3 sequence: CASTRAANTEAFF. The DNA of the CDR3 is TGCGCCAGCACCAGGGCGGCGAACACTGAAGCTTTCTTT.

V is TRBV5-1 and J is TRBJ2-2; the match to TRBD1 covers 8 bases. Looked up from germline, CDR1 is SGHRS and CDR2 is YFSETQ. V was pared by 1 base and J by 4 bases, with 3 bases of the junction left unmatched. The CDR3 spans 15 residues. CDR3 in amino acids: CASSLPQGATGELFF. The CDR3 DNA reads TGCGCCAGCAGCTTGCCCCAGGGGGCCACCGGGGAGCTGTTTTTT. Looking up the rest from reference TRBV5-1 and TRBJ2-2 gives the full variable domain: KAGVTQTPRYLIKTRGQQVTLSCSPISGHRSVSWYQQTPGQGLQFLFEYFSETQRNKGNFPGRFSGRQFSNSRSEMNVSTLELGDSALYLCASSLPQGATGELFFGEGSRLTVL.

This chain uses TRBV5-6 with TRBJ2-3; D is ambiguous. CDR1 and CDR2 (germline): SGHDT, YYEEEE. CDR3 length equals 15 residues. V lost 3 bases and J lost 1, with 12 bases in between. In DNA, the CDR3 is TGTGCCAGCAGCTCCAGCAAGGTTGGCACAGATACGCAGTATTTT. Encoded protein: CASSSSKVGTDTQYF.

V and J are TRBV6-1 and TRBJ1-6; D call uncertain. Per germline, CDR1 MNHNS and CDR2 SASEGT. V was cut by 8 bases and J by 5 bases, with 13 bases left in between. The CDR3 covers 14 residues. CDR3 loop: CASAPEGDNSPLHF. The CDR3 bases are TGTGCCAGCGCCCCGGAGGGAGATAATTCACCCCTCCACTTT.

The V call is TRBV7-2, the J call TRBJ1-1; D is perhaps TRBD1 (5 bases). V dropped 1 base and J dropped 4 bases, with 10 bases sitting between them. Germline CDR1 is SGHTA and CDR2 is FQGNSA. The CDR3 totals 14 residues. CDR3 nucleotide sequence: TGTGCCAGCAGCTTAGGGGGCAGGGCCACTGAAGCTTTCTTT. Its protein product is CASSLGGRATEAFF.

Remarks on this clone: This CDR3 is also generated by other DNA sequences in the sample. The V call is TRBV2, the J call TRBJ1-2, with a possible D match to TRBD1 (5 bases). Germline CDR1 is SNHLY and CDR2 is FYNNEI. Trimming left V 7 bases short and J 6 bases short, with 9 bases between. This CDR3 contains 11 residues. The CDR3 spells CASTRGDGYTF. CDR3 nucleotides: TGTGCCAGCACGCGGGGGGATGGCTACACCTTC.

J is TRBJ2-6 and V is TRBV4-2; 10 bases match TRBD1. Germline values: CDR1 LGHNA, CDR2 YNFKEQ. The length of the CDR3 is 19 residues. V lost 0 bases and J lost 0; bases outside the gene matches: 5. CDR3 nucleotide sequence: TGTGCCAGCAGCCAAGATCGGGGACAGGGGTCCTCTGGGGCCAACGTCCTGACTTTC. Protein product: CASSQDRGQGSSGANVLTF.

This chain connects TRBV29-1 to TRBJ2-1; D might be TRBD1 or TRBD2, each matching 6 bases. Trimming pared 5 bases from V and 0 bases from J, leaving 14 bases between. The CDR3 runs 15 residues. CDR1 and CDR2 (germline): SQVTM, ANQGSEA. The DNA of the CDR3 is TGCAGCGTTCGGCTAGGGGGGAGCTCCTACAATGAGCAGTTCTTC. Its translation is CSVRLGGSSYNEQFF.